The 31 T cell receptor beta chains below all came from one sample that was sequenced in a study of T cells in Graves' hyperthyroidism and ophthalmopathy. Amplified TCR beta CDR3 regions came from RNA transcripts. HTBI primers were employed in a first-round RT-PCR of the TCR CDR3. TCRdb recomputed calls from the multiplex PCR reads with MiXCR, one row per CDR3 protein. The sample contains around 700,000 distinct CDR3 sequences, under 45% of which appear only once. Sequencing was performed on blood. The receptors come from a woman aged 35 to 49 with Graves' hyperthyroidism.

On this clonotype: One end of the junction does not line up with germline, which may come from a read error. This chain joins TRBV5-1 and TRBJ1-5, with 10 positions matching TRBD1. The length of the CDR3 is 15 residues. The germline V gene has CDR1 SGHRS and CDR2 YFSETQ. The CDR3 protein is CASSLEGQGNRPHHF. CDR3 nucleotide sequence: TGCGCCAGCAGCTTGGAGGGACAGGGGAATCGGCCCCATCATTTT.

This clonotype was found many times. This rearrangement joins TRBV6-4 to TRBJ1-1; D is uncertain. V was trimmed by 6 bases and J by 0 bases, leaving 8 bases between them. The length of the CDR3 is 13 residues. Germline V gives CDR1 MRHNA, CDR2 SNTAGT. In nucleotides, the CDR3 is TGTGCCAGCAGGACGGATCTGAACACTGAAGCTTTCTTT. Protein sequence: CASRTDLNTEAFF.

This chain uses TRBV2 with TRBJ2-7, with 9 bases lining up with TRBD1. CDR3 length: 13 amino acids. After removal of 5 bases from V and 6 bases from J, the junction contained 5 bases not matched to a gene. The germline gives CDR1 SNHLY, CDR2 FYNNEI. CDR3 residues: CASSRDRAPEQYF. DNA of the CDR3: TGTGCCAGCAGTCGGGACAGGGCACCCGAGCAGTACTTC.

On this clonotype: The junction does not match germline at one end; this may be a read error. The chain carries TRBV20-1 and TRBJ1-1, with D possibly TRBD1 on 6 matching bases. The germline V gene encodes CDR1 DFQATT and CDR2 SNEGSKA (reference sequence). The CDR3 spans 14 residues. CDR3 DNA sequence: TGCAGTGCTAGCCCGCCCACAGGGTACCCTGAAGCTTCCTTT. Protein product: CSASPPTGYPEASF.

This chain links TRBV2 with TRBJ1-1, with 8 bases matching TRBD1. The CDR3 is made up of 18 amino acids. Germline lookup yields CDR1 SNHLY and CDR2 FYNNEI. V shed 7 bases, J shed 0 bases, and the junction held 16 bases outside the gene matches. The CDR3 reads CASTGPLAGGILNTEAFF. The CDR3 DNA reads as TGTGCCAGCACGGGACCCCTGGCAGGGGGCATTTTGAACACTGAAGCTTTCTTT.

This chain uses TRBV9 with TRBJ1-1; possibly TRBD1 for D (6 bases). The length of the CDR3 is 13 residues. With 0 bases removed from V and 11 bases from J, the gap between germline ends came to 14 bases. Germline values: CDR1 SGDLS, CDR2 YYNGEE. The CDR3 region is CASSVEGRGGAFF. The CDR3 DNA is TGTGCCAGCAGCGTAGAGGGCAGGGGAGGTGCTTTCTTT.

Points on this clonotype: A far more abundant clone sits one base away, making this likely a read error. The chain is built from TRBV5-5 and TRBJ2-7; D is unresolved. CDR1 and CDR2 (germline): SGHKS, YYEKEE (reference sequence). CDR3 length: 11 residues. V dropped 6 bases and J dropped 3 bases, with 7 bases sitting between them. The chain's CDR3 is CASNANYEQYF. DNA of the CDR3: TGTGCCAGCAACGCCAACTACGAGCAGTACTTC.

This clonotype appeared once. The CDR3 bases are TGTGCCATCATCATTGACAGGGACGGGGAGCTGTTTTTT. Encoded protein: CAIIIDRDGELFF. The chain is built from TRBV10-3 and TRBJ2-2; 7 nucleotides agree with TRBD1. The V gene end was trimmed by 7 bases and the J gene end by 7 bases; junction bases not matched to a gene: 6. Germline CDR1 ENHRY, CDR2 SYGVKD. The CDR3 length is 13 residues.

This clonotype occurred a few times. The chain has TRBV24-1 and TRBJ1-1, with D uncertain. There are 13 residues in the CDR3. The germline V gene encodes CDR1 KGHDR and CDR2 SFDVKD. V dropped 8 bases and J dropped 9 bases, with 18 bases sitting between them. The CDR3 loop reads CATTDGSVPKAFF. The CDR3 region has the DNA TGTGCCACCACGGACGGGTCTGTCCCGAAAGCTTTCTTT.

About this clonotype itself: A read error is possible here, since a much larger clone lies one base away. The chain links TRBV19 to TRBJ2-2; TRBD1 aligns across 9 bases. The V segment lost 8 bases and the J segment 7 bases; nucleotides outside the gene matches: 14. CDR1 is LNHDA and CDR2 is SQIVND in the germline V gene (reference sequence). The CDR3 runs 16 residues. DNA for the CDR3: TGTGCCAGTTACCGGACTGGACAGGGGATGTGCGGGGAGCTGTTTTTT. It translates to CASYRTGQGMCGELFF.

In this sample, this clonotype turned up many times. The CDR3 nucleotides are TGTGCCAGCACCCCCCAAAGGAGGGGCTATGGCTACACCTTC. This codes for CASTPQRRGYGYTF. The chain uses TRBV19 and TRBJ1-2; D is possibly TRBD1 (5 bases). With 9 bases removed from V and 4 bases from J, the gap between germline ends came to 18 bases. The V gene's germline CDR1 is LNHDA and CDR2 SQIVND (reference sequence). This CDR3 is 14 amino acids long.

The chain joins TRBV11-2 to TRBJ1-6; TRBD1 might be the D (5 bases). Looked up from germline, CDR1 is SGHAT and CDR2 is FQNNGV. V dropped 5 bases and J dropped 8 bases, with 10 bases sitting between them. There are 13 residues in the CDR3. CDR3 protein: CASSGQGDSPLHF. The CDR3 DNA sequence: TGTGCCAGCAGCGGGCAGGGCGATTCACCCCTCCACTTT.

This chain joins TRBV9 and TRBJ2-5; TRBD2 matches 7 bases. CDR1 is SGDLS, CDR2 YYNGEE, per germline. The CDR3 totals 17 residues. The V segment lost 3 bases and the J segment 4 bases; nucleotides outside the gene matches: 15. In nucleotides, the CDR3 is TGTGCCAGCAGCGCAGGACCCCCAGCGGGGAGTGGAGAGACCCAGTACTTC. This sequence encodes CASSAGPPAGSGETQYF.

The table lists this clonotype with many counts. The V and J genes are TRBV10-3 and TRBJ1-6; TRBD1 is a possible D gene (5 bases). Trimming removed 4 bases at V and 5 bases at J, with 9 bases between. This CDR3 contains 14 residues. Germline values: CDR1 ENHRY, CDR2 SYGVKD. The CDR3 DNA is TGTGCCATCAGTGTCAGGGTAGATAATTCACCCCTCCACTTT. This translates into CAISVRVDNSPLHF.

The chain uses TRBV24-1 and TRBJ2-3; unclear D gene. The V gene's germline CDR1 is KGHDR and CDR2 SFDVKD. V was cut by 1 base and J by 6 bases, with 4 bases left in between. This CDR3 comprises 12 residues. DNA for the CDR3: TGTGCCACCAGTGATTTTCTGGATACGCAGTATTTT. Protein sequence: CATSDFLDTQYF.

This clonotype showed up just a few times. The genes are TRBV4-1 and TRBJ1-3; D remains unclear. This CDR3 comprises 14 residues. V lost 1 base and J 0 bases, leaving 4 bases between the germline ends. Germline assignment: CDR1 MGHRA and CDR2 YSYEKL. CDR3 coding DNA: TGCGCCAGCAGCCAAGGCGTCTCTGGAAACACCATATATTTT. Translation gives CASSQGVSGNTIYF.

This clonotype was seen repeatedly, ten times or more. The chain uses TRBV7-9 and TRBJ1-1; D is undetermined. Germline V lookup: CDR1 SEHNR, CDR2 FQNEAQ (reference sequence). Trimming cost V 5 bases and J 10 bases, with 17 bases left between them. This CDR3 has 13 residues. CDR3 region: CASSPPSGFAAFF. The CDR3 DNA sequence: TGTGCCAGCAGCCCCCCGTCCGGGTTCGCAGCTTTCTTT. Full variable domain (remainder filled in from reference TRBV7-9 and TRBJ1-1): DTGVSQNPRHKITKRGQNVTFRCDPISEHNRLYWYRQTLGQGPEFLTYFQNEAQLEKSRLLSDRFSAERPKGSFSTLEIQRTEQGDSAMYLCASSPPSGFAAFFGQGTRLTVV.

This clonotype was recorded at least ten times. The chain is built from TRBV19 and TRBJ2-5, with TRBD1 as a possible D gene (6 bases). CDR1 LNHDA and CDR2 SQIVND come from the germline V gene (reference sequence). The germline V and J ends were trimmed by 3 bases and 5 bases, with 16 bases remaining between them. CDR3 length equals 15 residues. The CDR3 is CASSMTTGWSETQYF. CDR3 in DNA: TGTGCCAGTAGTATGACCACAGGGTGGTCGGAGACCCAGTACTTC.

This clonotype was counted a few times. The rearrangement uses TRBV20-1 and TRBJ2-2; D possibly corresponds to TRBD1 (5 bases). CDR1 is DFQATT, CDR2 SNEGSKA, per germline (reference sequence). V gave up 6 bases and J gave up 8 bases, with 16 bases separating them. The CDR3 length is 13 residues. For the CDR3, the DNA is TGCAGTGCCAGGGCCCTCCCTTGGGGGGAGCTGTTTTTT. Its translation is CSARALPWGELFF.

This clonotype was observed many times. This sequence joins TRBV2 and TRBJ2-7, with D possibly TRBD1 on 6 matching bases. This CDR3 spans 12 amino acids. Germline V gives CDR1 SNHLY, CDR2 FYNNEI. Between the trimmed V and J ends, which lost 7 bases and 6 bases, there was a span of 13 bases. CDR3 DNA sequence: TGTGCCAGCATGAGGGGCAGGGGCGAGCAGTACTTC. As protein: CASMRGRGEQYF.

This clonotype showed up just a few times. V and J are TRBV4-3 and TRBJ1-1, with a possible D match to TRBD1 (6 bases). The CDR3 has 15 amino acids. The V end was cut by 4 bases, the J end by 8 bases, with 20 bases between. Germline CDR1 is LGHNA and CDR2 is YSLEER. The chain's CDR3 is CASSLKRLGGREAFF. CDR3 nucleotide sequence: TGCGCCAGCAGCCTCAAACGCCTAGGGGGTAGGGAAGCTTTCTTT.

This chain joins TRBV20-1 and TRBJ2-7, with 10 positions matching TRBD2. Germline V lookup: CDR1 DFQATT, CDR2 SNEGSKA (reference sequence). V dropped 6 bases and J dropped 3; count of bases not matched to a gene: 8. This CDR3 is built from 14 residues. CDR3 protein: CSAKIAGGFYEQYF. The CDR3 DNA follows: TGCAGTGCAAAGATAGCGGGGGGATTCTACGAGCAGTACTTC.

The chain is built from TRBV20-1 and TRBJ1-5; D is perhaps TRBD1 (6 bases). Per the germline V gene, CDR1 is DFQATT and CDR2 is SNEGSKA (reference sequence). The CDR3 has 14 amino acids. Trimming pared 2 bases from V and 5 bases from J, leaving 13 bases between. The CDR3 sequence: CSARRGGFDQPQHF. The DNA of the CDR3 is TGCAGTGCTAGACGAGGGGGGTTCGATCAGCCCCAGCATTTT.

The gene calls are TRBV7-2 and TRBJ2-4; 8 bases agree with TRBD1. This CDR3 spans 16 amino acids. V lost 4 bases, J lost 1 base, and 6 bases stayed unmatched. The V gene's germline CDR1 is SGHTA and CDR2 FQGNSA. This CDR3 reads CASSSPGGRAKNIQYF. CDR3 DNA: TGTGCCAGCAGCTCTCCAGGGGGCAGGGCCAAAAACATTCAGTACTTC.

The genes are TRBV5-1 and TRBJ1-5, with D possibly TRBD1 on 6 matching bases. CDR1 and CDR2 from the germline V gene are SGHRS and YFSETQ. Deletions cut 2 bases from V and 3 bases from J, with 12 bases between. This CDR3 spans 15 amino acids. The CDR3 reads CASSLNGQLNQPQHF. DNA for the CDR3: TGCGCCAGCAGCTTAAATGGACAGCTCAATCAGCCCCAGCATTTT.

This clonotype was detected a few times. The chain employs TRBV2 and TRBJ1-5; 8 bases match TRBD1. The CDR3 spans 15 residues. Trimming at V came to 6 bases and at J to 5 bases, leaving 9 bases not matched to a gene. Germline-derived CDR1 and CDR2 are SNHLY and FYNNEI. CDR3 in amino acids: CASSKGQGYYQPQHF. In DNA, the CDR3 is TGTGCCAGCAGCAAAGGACAGGGCTATTATCAGCCCCAGCATTTT.

This clonotype was counted a single time. CDR3 sequence: CAIPGQSTDTQYF. DNA for the CDR3: TGTGCCATCCCGGGACAGAGCACAGATACGCAGTATTTT. This chain joins TRBV7-9 and TRBJ2-3; 7 bases are shared with TRBD1. The CDR3 totals 13 residues. The V gene end was trimmed by 10 bases and the J gene end by 0 bases; junction bases not matched to a gene: 4. Looked up from germline, CDR1 is SEHNR and CDR2 is FQNEAQ (reference sequence).

This clonotype has a count of ten or more. The chain employs TRBV6-6 and TRBJ1-1, with TRBD1 as a possible D gene (6 bases). The V end was cut by 7 bases, the J end by 9 bases, with 12 bases between. Germline values: CDR1 MNHNY, CDR2 SVGAGI (reference sequence). There are 11 residues in the CDR3. The CDR3 loop reads CASIIQGQAFF. DNA of the CDR3: TGTGCCAGCATCATACAGGGCCAAGCTTTCTTT.

This clonotype came up many times. The CDR3 loop reads CASNTHYEQYF. As DNA, the CDR3 is TGTGCCAGCAACACCCACTACGAGCAGTACTTC. The chain employs TRBV5-6 and TRBJ2-7; no reliable D call. Germline CDR1 is SGHDT and CDR2 is YYEEEE. The V and J ends lost 6 bases and 3 bases respectively, with 7 bases between them. This CDR3 region has 11 residues.

This clonotype was observed at least ten times. This sequence joins TRBV12-5 and TRBJ1-2, with D unresolved. There are 9 residues in the CDR3. The germline V and J ends were trimmed by 6 bases and 14 bases, with 10 bases remaining between them. Germline V lookup: CDR1 LGHNT, CDR2 FRNRAP. The CDR3 here is CASGPVATF. The CDR3 nucleotides are TGTGCTAGTGGACCTGTTGCTACCTTC.

The V gene is TRBV10-3, the J gene TRBJ1-6; 9 positions match TRBD1. This CDR3 is 15 amino acids long. Losses at the gene ends were 10 bases for V and 7 bases for J; bases not matched to a gene: 11. In germline, CDR1 is ENHRY, CDR2 SYGVKD. Here the CDR3 DNA reads TGTGCCAGCAGACTGAAAGACAGGGGGAATTCACCCCTCCACTTT. It translates to CASRLKDRGNSPLHF.